The sequence of this T cell receptor (beta chain) was determined in a study of human T cells and chemical hapten exposure. Looking at the study overall: Minor pooled library volume differences mainly drove per-sample TCR yield variation.

Germline CDR1 MNHEY, CDR2 SVGAGI. V trimming: 4 bases; J trimming: 0 bases; junction bases outside the gene matches: 9. This CDR3 contains 16 residues. The library put unique molecular identifiers onto individual cDNA molecules. TCRdb redid the calling of the reads with MiXCR, one entry per CDR3 protein. The profile shows around 120,000 distinct CDR3 sequences, around 9% of them singletons. It was from unfractionated whole blood that total RNA was extracted. The specimen sequenced was whole blood. The receptor's source is a human donor in good health. Some clones in this sample may be carry-over from other donors' samples. The chain employs TRBV6-5 and TRBJ2-7, with TRBD2 matching 7 bases. The chain's CDR3 is CASSFQTSPSSYEQYF. In DNA form, the CDR3 reads TGTGCCAGCAGTTTCCAGACTAGCCCAAGCTCCTACGAGCAGTACTTC.